This T cell receptor (beta chain) was identified in a study of shared clonotypes between healthy human individuals. Germline lookup yields CDR1 SGHTA and CDR2 FQGNSA. V was trimmed by 7 bases and J by 5 bases, leaving 20 bases between them. The CDR3 sequence is 16 residues long. Profiled with immunoSEQ multiplex PCR; TCRdb holds only in-frame clones, not every one. The data contain 400,000 to 500,000 clones, roughly 85% of them singletons. This clone was found once. The study used approximately 90 million PBMCs per unsorted sample for genomic DNA. Material for sequencing was PBMCs. The chain joins TRBV7-2 to TRBJ2-2; maybe TRBD2 (7 bases). This clonotype was sampled from a woman in her 40s in good health. Some clones in this sample may be carry-over from other donors' samples. CDR3 in amino acids: CASTPRGGGGTGELFF. The CDR3 nucleotides are TGTGCCAGCACCCCGAGGGGGGGAGGGGGTACCGGGGAGCTGTTTTTT.